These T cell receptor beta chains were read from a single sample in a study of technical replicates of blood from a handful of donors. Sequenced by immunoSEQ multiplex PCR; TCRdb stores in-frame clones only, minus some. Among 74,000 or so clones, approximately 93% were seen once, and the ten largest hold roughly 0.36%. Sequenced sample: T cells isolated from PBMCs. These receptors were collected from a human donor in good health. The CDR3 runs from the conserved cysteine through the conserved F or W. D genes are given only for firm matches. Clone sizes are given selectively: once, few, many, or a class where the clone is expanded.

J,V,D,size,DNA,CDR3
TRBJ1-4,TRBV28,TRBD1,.,TGTGCCAGCAGACCAGGACAGGGTGAGAGAAAACTGTTTTTT,CASRPGQGERKLFF
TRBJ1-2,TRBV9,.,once,TGTGCCAGCAGCGGCCTGGCTCGGGCGGGCTATGGCTACACCTTC,CASSGLARAGYGYTF
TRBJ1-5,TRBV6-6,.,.,TGTGCCTGCTTGGGGGCGAATTCCAATCAGCCCCAGCATTTT,CACLGANSNQPQHF
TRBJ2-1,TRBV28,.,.,TGTGCCAGCAGTTTAGGAGATAACTACTTGAGAGAGGGAAATGAGCAGTTCTTC,CASSLGDNYLREGNEQFF
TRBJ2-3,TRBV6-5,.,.,TGTGCCAGCAGGGACAGTAGCACAGATACGCAGTATTTT,CASRDSSTDTQYF
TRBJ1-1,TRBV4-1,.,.,TGCGCCAGCAGCCGAGAGCGTGAAGCTTTCTTT,CASSREREAFF
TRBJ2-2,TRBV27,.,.,TGTGCCAGCAGTTTACTCCCCGGGGAGCTGTTTTTT,CASSLLPGELFF
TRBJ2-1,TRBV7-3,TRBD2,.,TGTGCCAGCAGCTCCAGGGAGGGGAATGAGCAGTTCTTC,CASSSREGNEQFF
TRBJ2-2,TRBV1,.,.,TGCACCAGCAGCCAAGTGTCTAGCGGGTCTAACACCGGGGAGCTGTTTTTT,CTSSQVSSGSNTGELFF
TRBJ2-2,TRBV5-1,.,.,TGCGCCAGCAGCTTGGAGCAAACTCGTGTGGCCGGGGAGCTGTTTTTT,CASSLEQTRVAGELFF
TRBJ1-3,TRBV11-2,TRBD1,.,TGTGCCAGCAGCCCGGGAGGGGGCGCGGGAAACACCATATATTTT,CASSPGGGAGNTIYF
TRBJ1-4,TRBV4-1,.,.,TGCGCCAGCAGCACAGGCCGGGACACCGCAACTAATGAAAAACTGTTTTTT,CASSTGRDTATNEKLFF
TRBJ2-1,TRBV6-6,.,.,TGTGCCAGCATCGTGAGCGGTGAGCAGTTCTTC,CASIVSGEQFF
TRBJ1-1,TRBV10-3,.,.,TGTGCCATCAGTGACAGGGTCAGCTACACTGAAGCTTTCTTT,CAISDRVSYTEAFF
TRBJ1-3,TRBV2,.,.,TGTGCCAGCAGTGAACTCTCCTCTGGAAACACCATATATTTT,CASSELSSGNTIYF
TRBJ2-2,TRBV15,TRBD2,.,TGTGCCACCAGCAGAAGACTCGGCGGGAGAATCGGCGGGGAGCTGTTTTTT,CATSRRLGGRIGGELFF
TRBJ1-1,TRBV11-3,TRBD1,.,TGTGCCAGCAGCGTAACAGGGGGGACTGAAGCTTTCTTT,CASSVTGGTEAFF
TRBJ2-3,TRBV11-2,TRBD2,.,TGTGCCAGCAGCCTACTAGCGGGAGGACGAGATACGCAGTATTTT,CASSLLAGGRDTQYF
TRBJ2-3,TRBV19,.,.,TGTGCCAGTAGTATAGCCAGGGAAGATACGCAGTATTTT,CASSIAREDTQYF
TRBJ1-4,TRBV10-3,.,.,TGTGCCATCAGTGATGGCAGGGAAGGTGAAAAACTGTTTTTT,CAISDGREGEKLFF
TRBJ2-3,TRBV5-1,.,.,TGCGCCAGCAGCTGGTCCCTACCAGATACGCAGTATTTT,CASSWSLPDTQYF
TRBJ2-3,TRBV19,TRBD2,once,TGTGCCAGTAGAAAAGCGGGAGAGCCCACAGATACGCAGTATTTT,CASRKAGEPTDTQYF
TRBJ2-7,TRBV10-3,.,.,TGTGCCATCAGTGAGAGGGTGGGGACATCTACCTACGAGCAGTACTTC,CAISERVGTSTYEQYF
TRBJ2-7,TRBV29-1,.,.,TGCAGCGTTCTTGAACTAGCCTCTCCGCCTAACGAGCAGTACTTC,CSVLELASPPNEQYF
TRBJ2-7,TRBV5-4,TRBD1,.,TGTGCCAGCAGTTTGGGGGCCCAGGGACAGGTAGCCTACGAGCAGTACTTC,CASSLGAQGQVAYEQYF
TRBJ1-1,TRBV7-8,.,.,TGTGCCAGCAGCTTAGCATATAGGAACACTGAAGCTTTCTTT,CASSLAYRNTEAFF
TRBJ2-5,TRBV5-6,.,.,TGTGCCAGCAACTCAATTTTTAAGGACAGCAGACAAGAGACCCAGTACTTC,CASNSIFKDSRQETQYF
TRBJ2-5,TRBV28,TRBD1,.,TGTGCCAGCAGTTTAGGGACAGGGGGCGTCGAGACCCAGTACTTC,CASSLGTGGVETQYF
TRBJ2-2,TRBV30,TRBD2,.,TGTGCCTGGAGTGTACACCTAGCGGGAGACACCGGGGAGCTGTTTTTT,CAWSVHLAGDTGELFF
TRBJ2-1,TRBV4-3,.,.,TGCGCCAGCAGCCAAGAGGCCTACCTGACGGGAGCTTACAATGAGCAGTTCTTC,CASSQEAYLTGAYNEQFF
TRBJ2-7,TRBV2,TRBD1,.,TGTGCCAGCAGTGAATTGGGACAGGGACCCGCCGAGCAGTACTTC,CASSELGQGPAEQYF
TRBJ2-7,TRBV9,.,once,TGTGCCAGCAGCCCAGCGCCGGGACTGACATACGAGCAGTACTTC,CASSPAPGLTYEQYF
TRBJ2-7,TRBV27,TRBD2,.,TGTGCCAGCAGTTTATCAGGACTAGCGTACTCCTACGAGCAGTACTTC,CASSLSGLAYSYEQYF
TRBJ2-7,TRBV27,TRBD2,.,TGTGCCAGCAGTTTTACGCGGGAGGTAAACGAGCAGTACTTC,CASSFTREVNEQYF
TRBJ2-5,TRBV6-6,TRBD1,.,TGTGCCAGCAGAGACAGGGGGCTTGAGACCCAGTACTTC,CASRDRGLETQYF
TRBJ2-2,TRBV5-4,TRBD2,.,TGTGCCAGCAGCTTGGCAGAGCGGGAGGGGGACGGGGAGCTGTTTTTT,CASSLAEREGDGELFF
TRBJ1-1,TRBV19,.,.,TGTGCCAGTAGTATGTGGGAGACTGAAGCTTTCTTT,CASSMWETEAFF
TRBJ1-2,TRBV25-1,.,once,TGTGCCAGCCCCCATATAAGAGACTCCAAATTATATGGCTACACCTTC,CASPHIRDSKLYGYTF
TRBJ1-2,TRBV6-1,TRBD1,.,TGTGCCAGCAGTGAAGTTGGGACAGGGTCTTATGGCTACACCTTC,CASSEVGTGSYGYTF
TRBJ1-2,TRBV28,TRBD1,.,TGTGCCAGCAGTCCGACAGGGGGCAGACATGGCTACACCTTC,CASSPTGGRHGYTF
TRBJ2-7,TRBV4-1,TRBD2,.,TGCGCCAGCAGCCAGAGAACTAGCGCCTACGAGCAGTACTTC,CASSQRTSAYEQYF
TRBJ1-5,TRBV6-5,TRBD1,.,TGTGCCAGCAGGACAGGGGGGGGAAATCAGCCCCAGCATTTT,CASRTGGGNQPQHF
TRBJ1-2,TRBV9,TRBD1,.,TGTGCCAGCAGCGTACGAGGGACAGGGAACTATGGCTACACCTTC,CASSVRGTGNYGYTF
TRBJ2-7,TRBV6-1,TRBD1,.,TGTGCCAGCAGTCGGGACAGATCCTACGAGCAGTACTTC,CASSRDRSYEQYF
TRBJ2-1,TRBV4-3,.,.,TGCGCCAGCAGCCAAGTACTAGTTGAGAATGAGCAGTTCTTC,CASSQVLVENEQFF
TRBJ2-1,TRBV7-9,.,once,TGTGCCAGCAGCCTTAAAGAACACCTCCGTACGTTCTTC,CASSLKEHLRTFF
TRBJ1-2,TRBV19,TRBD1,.,TGTGCCAGTAGACAGGGGGCCCGCTATGCCTACACCTTC,CASRQGARYAYTF
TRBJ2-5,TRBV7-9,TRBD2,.,TGTGCCAGCAGCTTACCTAGCGGGGGCCAAGAGACCCAGTACTTC,CASSLPSGGQETQYF
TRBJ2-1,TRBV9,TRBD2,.,TGTGCCAGCAGCCGTGTACTAGCGGGAGTCGATGAGCAGTTCTTC,CASSRVLAGVDEQFF
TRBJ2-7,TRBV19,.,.,TGTGCCAGTAGTATAAGGGGGGACAGAATTAACGGGGCCTACGAGCAGTACTTC,CASSIRGDRINGAYEQYF
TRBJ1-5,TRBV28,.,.,TGTGCCAGCAGTCTACCAACTGAGTATCAGCCCCAGCATTTT,CASSLPTEYQPQHF
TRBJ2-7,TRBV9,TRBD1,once,TGTGCCAGCAGCGTAGGGGACAGGGGCTACGAGCAGTACTTC,CASSVGDRGYEQYF
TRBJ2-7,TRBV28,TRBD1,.,TGTGCCAGCAGGCCGACAGGGAGCTACGAGCAGTACTTC,CASRPTGSYEQYF
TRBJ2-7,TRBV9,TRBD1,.,TGTGCCAGCAGCGTAGCAGGGACAGCCTCCTACGAGCAGTACTTC,CASSVAGTASYEQYF
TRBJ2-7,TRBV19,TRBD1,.,TGTGCCAGTAGTCTTAACGACAGGGTCTCCTACGAGCAGTACTTC,CASSLNDRVSYEQYF